This paragraph reports one T cell receptor (beta chain). What it binds is unknown. The data were obtained in a study of T-cell reconstitution after alpha-beta-depleted transplantation in children. Study observations and caveats: After transplant, high TCRbeta diversity at day 60 in some patients arose from surviving recipient T cells and thymic progenitors. Two months or so post-transplant, alpha-beta T cells reportedly derived from several hundred expanded graft clones. Diversity and T-cell counts at one year after transplant derived mostly from new T cells.

It was with unique molecular identifiers that the TCRbeta library was prepared. TCRdb passed the PCR reads through MiXCR, listing each CDR3 protein once. The sample consists of more than 500,000 distinct CDR3 sequences, around 10% of them appearing once. CDR3 length: 10 amino acids. The sequence derives from a female patient between 2 and 15 years old who had a stem cell transplant for aplastic anemia, so the T cells may come from the graft donor. This sample comprised PBMCs, mostly from graft donor cells, obtained 180 days after TCRalphabeta/CD19-depleted stem cell transplant. The chain recombines TRBV21-1 with TRBJ2-5. TRBV21-1 is termed a pseudogene. The CDR3 loop is CAGREETQYF. The CDR3 coding sequence is TGTGCTGGCAGGGAAGAGACCCAGTACTTC.